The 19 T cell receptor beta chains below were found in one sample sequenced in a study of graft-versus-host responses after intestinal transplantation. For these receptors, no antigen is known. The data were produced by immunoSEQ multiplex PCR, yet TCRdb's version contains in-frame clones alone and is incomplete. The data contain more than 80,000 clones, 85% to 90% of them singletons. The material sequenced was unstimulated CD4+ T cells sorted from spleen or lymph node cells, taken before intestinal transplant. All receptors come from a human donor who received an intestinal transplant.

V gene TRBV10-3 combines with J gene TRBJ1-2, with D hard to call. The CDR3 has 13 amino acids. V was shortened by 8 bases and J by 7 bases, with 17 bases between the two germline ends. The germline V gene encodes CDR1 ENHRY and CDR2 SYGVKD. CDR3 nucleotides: TGTGCCATCGGGGAGGCCCAGAATTTTGGCTACACCTTC. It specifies CAIGEAQNFGYTF.

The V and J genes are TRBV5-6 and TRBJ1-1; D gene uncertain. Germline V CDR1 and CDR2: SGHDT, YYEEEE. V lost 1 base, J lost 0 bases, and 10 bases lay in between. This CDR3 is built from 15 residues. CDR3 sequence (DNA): TGTGCCAGCAGCTTGAGTGCTCCAGTGAACACTGAAGCTTTCTTT. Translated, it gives CASSLSAPVNTEAFF.

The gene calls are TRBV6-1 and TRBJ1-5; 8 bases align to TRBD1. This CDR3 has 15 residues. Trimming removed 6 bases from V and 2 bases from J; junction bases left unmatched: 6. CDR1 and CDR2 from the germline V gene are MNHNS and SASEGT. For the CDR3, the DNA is TGTGCCAGCAGGGTCAGGGGGCAAGGCAATCAGCCCCAGCATTTT. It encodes CASRVRGQGNQPQHF.

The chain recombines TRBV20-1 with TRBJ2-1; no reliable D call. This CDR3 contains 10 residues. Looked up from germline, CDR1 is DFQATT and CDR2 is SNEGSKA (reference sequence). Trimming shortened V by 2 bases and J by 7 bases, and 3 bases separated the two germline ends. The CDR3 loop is CSARQNEQFF. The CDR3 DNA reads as TGCAGTGCTAGACAAAATGAGCAGTTCTTC.

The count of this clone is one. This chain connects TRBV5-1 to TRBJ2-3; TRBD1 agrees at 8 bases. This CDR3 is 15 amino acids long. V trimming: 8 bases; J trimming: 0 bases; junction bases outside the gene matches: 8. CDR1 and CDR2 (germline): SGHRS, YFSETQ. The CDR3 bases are TGCGCCAGTTACGACAGGGGACAGAGCACAGATACGCAGTATTTT. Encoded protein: CASYDRGQSTDTQYF.

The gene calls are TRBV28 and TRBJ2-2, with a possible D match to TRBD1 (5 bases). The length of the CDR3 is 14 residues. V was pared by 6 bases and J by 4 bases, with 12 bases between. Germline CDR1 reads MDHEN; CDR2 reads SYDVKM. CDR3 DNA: TGTGCCAGCAGACAGGTATTAGGCACCGGGGAGCTGTTTTTT. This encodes CASRQVLGTGELFF.

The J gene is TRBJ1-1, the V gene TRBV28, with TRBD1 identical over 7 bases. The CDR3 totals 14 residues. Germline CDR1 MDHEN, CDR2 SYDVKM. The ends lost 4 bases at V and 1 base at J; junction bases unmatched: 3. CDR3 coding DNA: TGTGCCAGCAGTTCAGGGGGACAGAACACTGAAGCTTTCTTT. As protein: CASSSGGQNTEAFF.

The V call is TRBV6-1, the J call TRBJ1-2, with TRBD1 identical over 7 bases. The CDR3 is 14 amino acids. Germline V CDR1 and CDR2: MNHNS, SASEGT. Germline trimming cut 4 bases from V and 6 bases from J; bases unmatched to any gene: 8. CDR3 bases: TGTGCCAGCAGTGGACTACAGGGGCTAGATGGCTACACCTTC. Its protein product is CASSGLQGLDGYTF.

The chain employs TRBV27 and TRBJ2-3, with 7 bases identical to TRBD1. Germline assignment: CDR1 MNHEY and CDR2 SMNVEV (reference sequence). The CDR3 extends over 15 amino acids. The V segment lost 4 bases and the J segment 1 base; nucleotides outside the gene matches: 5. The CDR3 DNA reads TGTGCCAGCAGTTCCCGACAGGGTGGCACAGATACGCAGTATTTT. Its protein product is CASSSRQGGTDTQYF.

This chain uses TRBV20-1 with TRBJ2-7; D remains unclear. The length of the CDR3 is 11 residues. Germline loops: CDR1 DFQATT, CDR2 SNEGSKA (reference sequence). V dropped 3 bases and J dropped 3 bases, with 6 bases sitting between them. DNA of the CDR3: TGCAGTGCTAGGGGCAGCTACGAGCAGTACTTC. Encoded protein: CSARGSYEQYF.

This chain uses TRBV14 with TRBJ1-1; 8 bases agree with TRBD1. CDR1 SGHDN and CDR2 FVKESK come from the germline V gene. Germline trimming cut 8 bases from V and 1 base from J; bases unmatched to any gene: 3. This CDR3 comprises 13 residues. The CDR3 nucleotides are TGTGCCAGCCGGGACAGGCCGAACACTGAAGCTTTCTTT. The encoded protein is CASRDRPNTEAFF.

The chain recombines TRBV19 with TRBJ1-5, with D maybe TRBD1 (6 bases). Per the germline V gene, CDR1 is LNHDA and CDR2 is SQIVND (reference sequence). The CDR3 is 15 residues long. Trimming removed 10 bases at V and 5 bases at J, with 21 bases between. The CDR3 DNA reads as TGTGCCACCAGAAAAGGGGGGGCTCTAGATCAGCCCCAGCATTTT. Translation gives CATRKGGALDQPQHF.

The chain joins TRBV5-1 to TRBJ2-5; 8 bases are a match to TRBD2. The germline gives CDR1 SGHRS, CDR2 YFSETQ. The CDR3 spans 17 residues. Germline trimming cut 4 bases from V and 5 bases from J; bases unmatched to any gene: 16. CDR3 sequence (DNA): TGCGCCAGCAGCCGTGGAGGGAGGCCAGCGGGGGAGGAGACCCAGTACTTC. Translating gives CASSRGGRPAGEETQYF.

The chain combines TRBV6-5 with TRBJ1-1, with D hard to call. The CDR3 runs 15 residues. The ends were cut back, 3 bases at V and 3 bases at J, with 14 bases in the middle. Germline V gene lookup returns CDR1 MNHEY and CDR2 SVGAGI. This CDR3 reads CASSYRALRDTEAFF. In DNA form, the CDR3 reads TGTGCCAGCAGTTATCGAGCGTTACGGGACACTGAAGCTTTCTTT.

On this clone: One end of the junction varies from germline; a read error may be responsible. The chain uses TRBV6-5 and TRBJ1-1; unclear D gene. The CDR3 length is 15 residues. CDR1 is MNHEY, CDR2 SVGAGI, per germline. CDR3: CASSPGLTTEPPPDF. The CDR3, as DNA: TGTGCCAGCAGCCCCGGCCTTACGACGGAGCCCCCCCCTGACTTT.

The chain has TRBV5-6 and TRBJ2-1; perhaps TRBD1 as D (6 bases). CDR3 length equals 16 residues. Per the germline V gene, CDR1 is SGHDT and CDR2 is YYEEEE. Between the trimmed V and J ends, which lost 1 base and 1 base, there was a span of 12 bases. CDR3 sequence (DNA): TGTGCCAGCAGCTTGTTTACAGGGACGTCCTACAATGAGCAGTTCTTC. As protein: CASSLFTGTSYNEQFF. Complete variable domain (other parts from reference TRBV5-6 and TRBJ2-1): DAGVTQSPTHLIKTRGQQVTLRCSPKSGHDTVSWYQQALGQGPQFIFQYYEEEERQRGNFPDRFSGHQFPNYSSELNVNALLLGDSALYLCASSLFTGTSYNEQFFGPGTRLTVL.

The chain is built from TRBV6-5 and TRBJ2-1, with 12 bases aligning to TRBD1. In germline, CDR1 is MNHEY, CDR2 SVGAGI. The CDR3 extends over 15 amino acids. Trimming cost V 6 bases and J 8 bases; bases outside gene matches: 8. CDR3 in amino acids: CASSKGQGARDEQFF. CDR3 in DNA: TGTGCCAGCAGCAAGGGACAGGGGGCCCGGGATGAGCAGTTCTTC.

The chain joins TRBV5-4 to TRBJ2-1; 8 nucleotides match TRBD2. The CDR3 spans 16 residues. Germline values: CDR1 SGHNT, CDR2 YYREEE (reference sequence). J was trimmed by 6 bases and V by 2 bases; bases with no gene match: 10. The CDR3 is CASSFTSGRTFNEQFF. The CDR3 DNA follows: TGTGCCAGCAGCTTTACTAGCGGACGGACTTTCAATGAGCAGTTCTTC.

CDR3 protein: CASSEGRVGTEAFF. As DNA, the CDR3 is TGTGCCAGCAGTGAAGGCAGGGTGGGAACTGAAGCTTTCTTT. V is TRBV6-1 and J is TRBJ1-1; D might be TRBD1 (5 bases). This CDR3 has 14 amino acids. Trimming cost V 1 base and J 5 bases, with 11 bases left between them. Germline CDR1 and CDR2: MNHNS and SASEGT.